A selection of T cell receptor beta chains follows, all from one sample in a study of CD8 T cells in Susac syndrome. TCRdb reprocessed the immunoSEQ multiplex PCR reads with MiXCR, giving one entry per CDR3 protein. The sample carries about 250,000 distinct CDR3 sequences, just over 90% recorded once. What was sequenced was CD4+ T cells from PBMCs. These receptors were collected from a human donor with multiple sclerosis. The CDR3 runs from the conserved cysteine through the conserved F or W. D genes are given only for firm matches.

>-|TRBV20-1|TRBJ2-1
CSASGTYNEQFF
TGCAGTGCTAGTGGGACCTACAATGAGCAGTTCTTC
>-|TRBV4-2|TRBJ1-1
CASSQDTQGEAFF
TGTGCCAGCAGCCAAGATACCCAGGGGGAAGCTTTCTTT
>-|TRBV12-3/TRBV12-4|TRBJ2-7
CASSRIRGPQNSYEQYF
TGTGCCAGCAGTCGGATCCGGGGTCCGCAGAATTCCTACGAGCAGTACTTC
>-|TRBV12-3/TRBV12-4|TRBJ2-5
CASRTVYQETQYF
TGTGCCAGCAGAACGGTGTACCAAGAGACCCAGTACTTC
>TRBD1|TRBV7-7|TRBJ1-1
CASSSLTGTDTEAFF
TGTGCTAGCAGCTCCCTGACAGGGACGGACACTGAAGCTTTCTTT
>TRBD1|TRBV3-1|TRBJ1-2
CASSQGARPGGYGYTF
TGTGCCAGCAGCCAAGGGGCGAGGCCAGGGGGCTATGGCTACACCTTC
>-|TRBV7-3|TRBJ2-2
CASSLTGTNTGELFF
TGTGCCAGCAGCTTAACCGGAACGAACACCGGGGAGCTGTTTTTT
>-|TRBV4-2|TRBJ2-2
CASSRGGRVGTGELFF
TGTGCCAGCAGCCGGGGGGGCAGGGTTGGCACCGGGGAGCTGTTTTTT
>-|TRBV3-1|TRBJ2-3
CASSQLAGANTDTQYF
TGTGCCAGCAGCCAGTTGGCGGGGGCGAATACAGATACGCAGTATTTT
>-|TRBV7-2|TRBJ2-3
CASSPGVTDTQYF
TGTGCCAGCAGCCCCGGGGTAACAGATACGCAGTATTTT
>TRBD1|TRBV3-1|TRBJ1-4
CASSHLWTGDEKLFF
TGTGCCAGCAGCCATCTTTGGACAGGCGACGAAAAACTGTTTTTT
>-|TRBV19|TRBJ1-1
CASSIGRQTAEAFF
TGTGCCAGTAGTATTGGACGGCAAACGGCTGAAGCTTTCTTT
>-|TRBV4-2|TRBJ1-4
CASSQGFEKLFF
TGTGCCAGCAGCCAAGGTTTTGAAAAACTGTTTTTT
>-|TRBV19|TRBJ2-3
CASLRRDTDTQYF
TGTGCCAGTCTCCGACGGGACACAGATACGCAGTATTTT
>TRBD1|TRBV19|TRBJ1-1
CASSIQGETEAFF
TGTGCCAGTAGTATTCAGGGGGAGACTGAAGCTTTCTTT
>-|TRBV15|TRBJ2-1
CATSRGAASYNEQFF
TGTGCCACCAGCAGAGGAGCGGCCTCCTACAATGAGCAGTTCTTC
>-|TRBV2|TRBJ2-1
CASSEETTYSYNEQFF
TGTGCCAGCAGTGAAGAGACAACATACTCCTACAATGAGCAGTTCTTC
>TRBD1|TRBV6-6|TRBJ2-7
CASSYRDRGNEQYF
TGTGCCAGCAGCTATCGGGACAGGGGCAACGAGCAGTACTTC
>TRBD2|TRBV29-1|TRBJ2-1
CSGGTSGSYFDSYNEQFF
TGCAGCGGGGGGACTAGCGGGAGTTATTTTGACTCCTACAATGAGCAGTTCTTC
>-|TRBV27|TRBJ2-5
CASSRLDQETQYF
TGTGCCAGCAGTAGGCTCGACCAAGAGACCCAGTACTTC